This T cell receptor beta chain was sequenced in a study of blood T cell repertoires in COVID-19. Background on the study: The United States, Italy and Spain were the sources of the acute and convalescent COVID-19 samples.

CDR3 length: 15 residues. V lost 8 bases, J lost 5 bases, and 14 bases stayed unmatched. CDR1 is GTSNPN, CDR2 SVGIG, per germline (reference sequence). Clinical histories supplied by participants themselves formed the basis of cohort assignment. For recovered donors of Cohort 3, there were two negative PCRs, clearance, or symptom resolution. The table came from immunoSEQ multiplex PCR; TCRdb's copy has only in-frame clones and leaves some out. This repertoire shows over 250,000 clones, approximately 90% found once; its top ten account for around 10%. The origin of this receptor is a man aged 40-55 years who had recovered from COVID-19. Sequences were obtained from PBMCs or T cells enriched from blood (not recorded which). This rearrangement joins TRBV30 to TRBJ2-3; TRBD2 aligns across 9 bases. CDR3 sequence: CARQQAGGQGDTQYF. The CDR3 bases are TGTGCCCGTCAACAAGCGGGGGGCCAGGGAGATACGCAGTATTTT.